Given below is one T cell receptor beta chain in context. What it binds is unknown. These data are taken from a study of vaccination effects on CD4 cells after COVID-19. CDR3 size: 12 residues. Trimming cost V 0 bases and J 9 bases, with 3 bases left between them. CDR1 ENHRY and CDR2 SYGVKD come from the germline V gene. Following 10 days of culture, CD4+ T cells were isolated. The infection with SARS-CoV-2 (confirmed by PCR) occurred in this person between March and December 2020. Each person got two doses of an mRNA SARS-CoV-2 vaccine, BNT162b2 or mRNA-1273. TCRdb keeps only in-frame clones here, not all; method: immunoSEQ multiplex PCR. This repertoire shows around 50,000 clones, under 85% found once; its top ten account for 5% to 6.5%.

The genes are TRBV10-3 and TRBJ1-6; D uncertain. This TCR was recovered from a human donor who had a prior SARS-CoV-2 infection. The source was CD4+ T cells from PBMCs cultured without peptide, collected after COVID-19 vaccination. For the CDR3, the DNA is TGTGCCATCAGTGAGTCTATTTCACCCCTCCACTTT. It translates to CAISESISPLHF.